This TCR beta chain was identified during a study of blood T cell repertoires in COVID-19. Study-wide background: Samples of COVID-19 (acute and convalescent) were obtained from the United States, Italy and Spain. From T cells, B-cell-depleted T cells, or PBMCs came the material, which was cDNA or gDNA.

V shed 0 bases and J shed 2 bases, with 7 bases lying between them. This CDR3 contains 14 residues. Germline V gene sequence: CDR1 LGHNA, CDR2 YSLEER. As for this clone: The sample holds other DNA sequences that translate to the same CDR3.

Donors in Cohort 3 who had recovered were those with two negative PCRs, healthcare professional clearance, or resolution of their symptoms. Here immunoSEQ multiplex PCR was the method, and the copy in TCRdb shows in-frame clones only, minus some. This table holds approximately 200,000 clones, about 85% found once. J is TRBJ1-1 and V is TRBV4-3; perhaps TRBD1 as D (6 bases). This receptor was obtained from a woman in her 30s who had recovered from COVID-19. Sequenced input: PBMCs or T cells enriched from blood (not recorded which). CDR3 in DNA: TGCGCCAGCAGCCAAGACAGGGGTAACACTGAAGCTTTCTTT. Translating gives CASSQDRGNTEAFF.